These 9 T cell receptor beta chains were sequenced from one sample in a study of T-cell memory formation after mild COVID-19 (dated by TCRdb to the early 2020s). Library preparation employed 5' RACE. The sequencer was an Illumina NovaSeq 6000. TCRdb took the public reads, trimmed them with fastp at Q25, ran MiXCR for clone calling and kept in-frame beta chains. Each record represents a unique CDR3 protein, reported with the most common genes and DNA among its rows. The sample table records nearly 350,000 distinct CDR3 sequences; 10% to 15% of these occur just once. Clones ranked in the top ten supply over 20% of the sample. The sample consisted of PBMCs or a T cell subset sorted from them (not recorded which). The receptors derive from a young man who had mild COVID-19 (a few samples of this study predate the infection). The sample titles of this study are shuffled in the database, so cell type and time point are left out; the donor was told from shared clones.

This chain joins TRBV7-9 and TRBJ2-3; D ambiguous. Germline V gene sequence: CDR1 SEHNR, CDR2 FQNEAQ (reference sequence). The CDR3 has 15 residues. Trimming removed 6 bases at V and 2 bases at J, with 15 bases between. The CDR3 sequence is CASRSRTGNTDTQYF. The CDR3 bases are TGTGCCAGCAGGAGTAGGACGGGCAACACAGATACGCAGTATTTT.

In nucleotides, the CDR3 is TGCAGTGCTACGAATACGCGGGAGACCCAGTACTTC. This translates into CSATNTRETQYF. The J gene is TRBJ2-5, the V gene TRBV20-1; no reliable D call. The V gene lost 4 bases and the J gene lost 5 bases, with 11 bases spanning the gap. The CDR3 is 12 amino acids. Germline V gene sequence: CDR1 DFQATT, CDR2 SNEGSKA (reference sequence).

V usage is TRBV10-3 and J usage is TRBJ1-5, with 7 nucleotides matching TRBD1. Germline values: CDR1 ENHRY, CDR2 SYGVKD. V was clipped by 6 bases and J by 0 bases; unmatched bases: 11. This CDR3 is built from 17 residues. The CDR3 region has the DNA TGTGCCATCAGCAAGACAGGGCCGGGAAATAGCAATCAGCCCCAGCATTTT. Translating gives CAISKTGPGNSNQPQHF.

The V call is TRBV4-1, the J call TRBJ1-1; 8 positions match TRBD1. Germline V lookup: CDR1 MGHRA, CDR2 YSYEKL. V shed 5 bases, J shed 6 bases, and the junction held 5 bases outside the gene matches. The CDR3 length is 13 residues. The CDR3 is CASSKDREPEAFF. CDR3 nucleotide sequence: TGCGCCAGCAGCAAGGACAGGGAGCCTGAAGCTTTCTTT.

This clonotype showed up just a few times. The DNA for the CDR3 is TGCAGTGCTAGGTGGGGGGAGACCCAGTACTTC. Translating gives CSARWGETQYF. The V gene is TRBV20-1, the J gene TRBJ2-5; the D gene could be TRBD1 or TRBD2 (5 bases each). The CDR3 extends over 11 amino acids. Germline-derived CDR1 and CDR2 are DFQATT and SNEGSKA (reference sequence). Deletions cut 3 bases from V and 5 bases from J, with 7 bases between.

The table lists this clonotype with a few counts. The chain recombines TRBV3-1 with TRBJ1-2, with D perhaps TRBD1 (5 bases). Germline CDR1 is LGHDT and CDR2 is YNNKEL (reference sequence). The V end lost 1 base, the J end lost 4 bases, and 16 bases lay between the germline ends. The CDR3 contains 16 residues. CDR3 sequence: CASSQAPGTRSYGYTF. In DNA form, the CDR3 reads TGTGCCAGCAGCCAAGCTCCAGGGACGAGAAGCTATGGCTACACCTTC.

This clonotype was detected a few times. This sequence joins TRBV7-2 and TRBJ2-3; the D is unclear. Germline assignment: CDR1 SGHTA and CDR2 FQGNSA. CDR3 length: 18 residues. V was pared by 0 bases and J by 6 bases, with 22 bases between. As DNA, the CDR3 is TGTGCCAGCAGCTTAGCCCTCGGCGCCGCCGATCGGGCGGATACGCAGTATTTT. Translated, it gives CASSLALGAADRADTQYF.

A few counts support this clonotype. The chain combines TRBV9 with TRBJ2-2, with 7 bases lining up with TRBD1. The germline CDR1 and CDR2 sequences are SGDLS and YYNGEE. This CDR3 has 14 residues. Trimming took 4 bases from V and 5 from J; bases not matched to a gene: 5. Here the CDR3 reads CASSRDSGTGELFF. Here the CDR3 DNA reads TGTGCCAGCAGCCGGGACAGTGGGACCGGGGAGCTGTTTTTT.

The CDR3 region has the DNA TGTGCCAGCAGCAAGGAACTCCCGGGGCGGACAGGGTTGGGAGAGACCCAGTACTTC. Encoded protein: CASSKELPGRTGLGETQYF. The chain employs TRBV2 and TRBJ2-5; TRBD1 matches at 8 bases. This CDR3 comprises 19 residues. CDR1 is SNHLY and CDR2 is FYNNEI in the germline V gene. V was pared by 6 bases and J by 4 bases, with 22 bases of the junction left unmatched.